This T cell receptor (beta chain) was recorded in a study of T cells in Graves' hyperthyroidism and ophthalmopathy. General study points: Most clonotypes that expanded in the thyroid above 0.001 also showed up in blood. Separating ophthalmopathy from stable hyperthyroidism was achieved by a 13 V-J model.

Of note for this clonotype: Its specificity is not known.

Amplification of TCR beta CDR3 regions used RNA as the template. First-round RT-PCR with HTBI primers amplified the TCR CDR3 region. One entry per CDR3 protein, called by TCRdb with MiXCR from the multiplex PCR reads. The sample lists around 420,000 distinct CDR3 sequences; roughly 14% were seen once. In making diagnoses, clinical symptoms, serum thyroxine and TRAb, thyroid ultrasound and orbital computed tomography were all used. The PBMCs were taken from around 9.1 ml of fresh peripheral blood. Input material: blood. This TCR came from a woman aged 18-29 years with Graves' hyperthyroidism.

This CDR3 reads CSARVPTSGMGEQFF. CDR3 nucleotides: TGCAGTGCTAGAGTCCCGACTAGCGGGATGGGTGAGCAGTTCTTC. V is TRBV20-1 and J is TRBJ2-1, with 11 bases matching TRBD2. After removal of 1 base from V and 9 bases from J, the junction contained 8 bases not matched to a gene. Germline CDR1 DFQATT, CDR2 SNEGSKA (reference sequence). This CDR3 comprises 15 residues.